Following are 8 T cell receptor beta chains from one sample sequenced in a study of identical twins. Each CDR3 protein is one row after TCRdb ran MiXCR on the 5' RACE reads. The data show about 570,000 distinct CDR3 sequences, nearly 10% seen once. This same sample was also taken into another study, of yellow fever vaccine responses in identical twins.

Sequenced: PBMCs. These receptor sequences come from a woman aged 18-29 years in good health.

This clonotype was seen repeatedly, ten times or more. The V and J genes are TRBV12-3 or TRBV12-4 and TRBJ1-5; 9 bases are shared with TRBD1. This CDR3 contains 15 residues. After removal of 5 bases from V and 4 bases from J, the junction contained 6 bases not matched to a gene. CDR3 in amino acids: CASSPGTGNNQPQHF. The CDR3 region has the DNA TGTGCCAGCAGTCCCGGGACAGGGAATAATCAGCCCCAGCATTTT.

This clonotype was counted ten times or more. This chain connects TRBV28 to TRBJ1-3; possibly TRBD1 for D (6 bases). From germline, CDR1 is MDHEN and CDR2 SYDVKM. The CDR3 consists of 14 residues. V lost 4 bases, J lost 2 bases, and 9 bases lay in between. As DNA, the CDR3 is TGTGCCAGCAGTTCCGGGGGCGCTGGAAACACCATATATTTT. Protein sequence: CASSSGGAGNTIYF.

This clonotype was recorded many times. The J gene is TRBJ2-2, the V gene TRBV11-2, with D unclear. Trimming pared 0 bases from V and 0 bases from J, leaving 11 bases between. Germline V CDR1 and CDR2: SGHAT, FQNNGV. The CDR3 consists of 17 residues. DNA for the CDR3: TGTGCCAGCAGCTTAGACCCCAGCCCTGCGAACACCGGGGAGCTGTTTTTT. Its protein product is CASSLDPSPANTGELFF.

Here the CDR3 DNA reads TGTGCCAGCAGCTTACAGGAGTACGAGCAGTACTTC. Its protein is CASSLQEYEQYF. This chain uses TRBV13 with TRBJ2-7; D unresolved. Trimming removed 2 bases from V and 4 bases from J, with 6 bases in between. The germline V gene encodes CDR1 PRHDT and CDR2 FYEKMQ (reference sequence). The CDR3 has 12 amino acids.

The chain joins TRBV6-2 or TRBV6-3 to TRBJ2-7; D may be TRBD1 or TRBD2 (5 bases each). The V end lost 6 bases, the J end lost 0 bases, and 15 bases lay between the germline ends. Per the germline V gene, CDR1 is MNHEY and CDR2 is SVGEGT. The CDR3 has 15 residues. The CDR3 sequence is CASRPSWDLSYEQYF. In DNA form, the CDR3 reads TGTGCCAGCAGACCCTCGTGGGACCTCTCCTACGAGCAGTACTTC.

This clonotype was seen a handful of times. V gene TRBV18 combines with J gene TRBJ2-6, with D unclear. V shed 2 bases and J shed 1 base, with 15 bases lying between them. Germline V lookup: CDR1 KGHSH, CDR2 LQKENI. The CDR3 is 18 amino acids. The CDR3 bases are TGTGCCAGCTCACCATTGGCGAAGGATTCTTCTGGGGCCAACGTCCTGACTTTC. Translated, it gives CASSPLAKDSSGANVLTF.

The gene calls are TRBV4-1 and TRBJ2-1; tentative D call: TRBD2 (7 bases). Looked up from germline, CDR1 is MGHRA and CDR2 is YSYEKL. The CDR3 spans 15 residues. Trimming pared 1 base from V and 7 bases from J, leaving 14 bases between. The CDR3 nucleotides read TGCGCCAGCAGCCAAGGTTGGGGGGGCCTAAATGAGCAGTTCTTC. Protein sequence: CASSQGWGGLNEQFF.

This clonotype has ten or more counts. J is TRBJ2-5 and V is TRBV10-3; tentative D call: TRBD2 (6 bases). This CDR3 has 12 amino acids. Germline V gives CDR1 ENHRY, CDR2 SYGVKD. V lost 8 bases to trimming and J lost 5 bases, with 12 bases between them. The DNA for the CDR3 is TGTGCCATCCGGCGGGAAAGGGAGACCCAGTACTTC. Translation: CAIRRERETQYF.